The 31 T cell receptor beta chains given below trace back to one sample, sequenced in a study of T cells after yellow fever vaccination. TCRdb reanalysed the 5' RACE reads using MiXCR and keeps one entry per CDR3 protein. The sample consists of around 610,000 distinct CDR3 sequences, 13% of them appearing once. Sequencing used PBMCs, obtained on the day of the yellow fever booster vaccination. The receptors here all came from a man in his thirties or forties who received the YFV17D yellow fever vaccine.

The table lists this clonotype with a few counts. The V and J genes are TRBV20-1 and TRBJ2-3; TRBD2 matches at 7 bases. CDR3 length: 13 amino acids. The V gene's germline CDR1 is DFQATT and CDR2 SNEGSKA (reference sequence). V gave up 6 bases and J gave up 6 bases; unmatched junction bases: 9. CDR3 bases: TGCAGTGCGGTGGGCGGGAGATCCGATACGCAGTATTTT. Protein: CSAVGGRSDTQYF.

The rearrangement joins TRBV4-3 to TRBJ2-2; possibly TRBD1 for D (5 bases). CDR1 is LGHNA, CDR2 YSLEER, per germline. Trimming took 0 bases from V and 1 from J, leaving 6 bases between them. The CDR3 spans 15 residues. The CDR3 bases are TGCGCCAGCAGCCAAGATAGGGGGAACACCGGGGAGCTGTTTTTT. It specifies CASSQDRGNTGELFF.

V usage is TRBV27 and J usage is TRBJ2-1, with 14 bases matching TRBD2. The V gene's germline CDR1 is MNHEY and CDR2 SMNVEV (reference sequence). Unmatched junction bases numbered 11, after V lost 6 bases and J lost 10 bases. The length of the CDR3 is 16 residues. The CDR3 DNA reads TGTGCCAGCAGGACCACCGGCGGACTAGCGGGAGGAGAGCAGTTCTTC. Translating it yields CASRTTGGLAGGEQFF.

The chain uses TRBV20-1 and TRBJ2-5; perhaps TRBD2 as D (6 bases). Trimming stripped 0 bases from V and 3 bases from J, with 14 bases between. Per germline, CDR1 DFQATT and CDR2 SNEGSKA (reference sequence). The CDR3 loop spans 15 amino acids. The CDR3 coding sequence is TGCAGTGCTAGAGATGGAGCAGGAGGGAAAGAGACCCAGTACTTC. Its protein product is CSARDGAGGKETQYF.

This chain uses TRBV12-3 or TRBV12-4 with TRBJ2-2; TRBD2 aligns across 7 bases. The CDR3 consists of 15 residues. Germline trimming cut 8 bases from V and 4 bases from J; bases unmatched to any gene: 10. The CDR3 DNA is TGTGCCAGCGGCCAGCGGGGAGGGGTCACCGGGGAGCTGTTTTTT. This encodes CASGQRGGVTGELFF.

This clonotype was detected only a few times. The chain couples TRBV20-1 to TRBJ2-1, with D unclear. Germline V gene data show CDR1 as DFQATT and CDR2 as SNEGSKA (reference sequence). Trimming shortened V by 5 bases and J by 4 bases, and 15 bases separated the two germline ends. CDR3 size: 14 residues. This CDR3 reads CSARSRVGYNEQFF. The CDR3 region has the DNA TGCAGTGCTCGCTCTAGAGTGGGTTACAATGAGCAGTTCTTC.

This clonotype turned up a few times. CDR3 region: CSAREGADTGELFF. The CDR3 region has the DNA TGCAGTGCTAGAGAGGGAGCGGACACCGGGGAGCTGTTTTTT. This chain connects TRBV20-1 to TRBJ2-2; possible D gene TRBD2, 5 bases. Between the trimmed V and J ends, which lost 0 bases and 3 bases, there was a span of 8 bases. The CDR3 has 14 amino acids. In germline, CDR1 is DFQATT, CDR2 SNEGSKA (reference sequence).

This clonotype was detected only a few times. This chain joins TRBV4-3 and TRBJ2-7, with a weak D call TRBD1 (5 bases). The CDR3 runs to 14 residues. V shed 4 bases and J shed 2 bases, with 12 bases lying between them. Looked up from germline, CDR1 is LGHNA and CDR2 is YSLEER. The CDR3 DNA sequence: TGCGCCAGCAGCCCAGGGCGAGGACCCTACGAGCAGTACTTC. Translating it yields CASSPGRGPYEQYF.

This clonotype was recorded a few times. The V call is TRBV7-2, the J call TRBJ2-3; 8 bases line up with TRBD2. Unmatched junction bases numbered 9, after V lost 5 bases and J lost 2 bases. The CDR3 spans 16 residues. Per the germline V gene, CDR1 is SGHTA and CDR2 is FQGNSA. DNA of the CDR3: TGTGCCAGCAGCCCTACTGGACTAGCTTCCACAGATACGCAGTATTTT. Amino acids: CASSPTGLASTDTQYF.

This clonotype was detected only a few times. The gene calls are TRBV10-3 and TRBJ2-7; D is unclear. Germline values: CDR1 ENHRY, CDR2 SYGVKD. The V gene lost 0 bases and the J gene lost 2 bases, with 11 bases spanning the gap. The CDR3 runs to 15 residues. CDR3 DNA: TGTGCCATCAGTGAGTCCGAGGCCCTCGCCTACGAGCAGTACTTC. Its protein is CAISESEALAYEQYF.

This clonotype was recorded at least ten times. The chain combines TRBV10-2 with TRBJ1-1; 7 bases match TRBD1. CDR1 WSHSY and CDR2 SAAADI come from the germline V gene. This CDR3 spans 13 amino acids. V shed 8 bases and J 4 bases; nucleotides not matched to a gene: 7. CDR3 DNA sequence: TGCGCCAGCCGACGACAGGGTTCCACTGAAGCTTTCTTT. Its translation: CASRRQGSTEAFF.

This clonotype was found a few times. The CDR3 protein is CASSLVQAREQYF. CDR3 in DNA: TGTGCCAGCAGCTTAGTTCAGGCGAGGGAGCAGTACTTC. This chain connects TRBV7-2 to TRBJ2-7; D unclear. The CDR3 runs 13 residues. The V end lost 1 base, the J end lost 7 bases, and 11 bases lay between the germline ends. In germline, CDR1 is SGHTA, CDR2 FQGNSA.

This sequence joins TRBV28 and TRBJ2-7; 7 bases line up with TRBD1. Trimming at V came to 8 bases and at J to 5 bases, leaving 6 bases not matched to a gene. The CDR3 has 12 amino acids. The germline V gene encodes CDR1 MDHEN and CDR2 SYDVKM. This CDR3 reads CASRQGSNEQYF. CDR3 in DNA: TGTGCCAGCCGACAGGGATCGAACGAGCAGTACTTC.

This clonotype showed up just a few times. This sequence joins TRBV20-1 and TRBJ2-3, with D tentatively TRBD2 (5 bases). V was shortened by 4 bases and J by 3 bases, with 17 bases between the two germline ends. The CDR3 is 15 residues long. Germline V gene data show CDR1 as DFQATT and CDR2 as SNEGSKA (reference sequence). The DNA of the CDR3 is TGCAGTGCTACCCCCCCCCGGGGAGAAACAGATACGCAGTATTTT. Translated, it gives CSATPPRGETDTQYF.

The J gene is TRBJ2-3, the V gene TRBV30; D is unclear. This CDR3 comprises 13 residues. Germline assignment: CDR1 GTSNPN and CDR2 SVGIG (reference sequence). V gave up 1 base and J gave up 2 bases, with 7 bases separating them. CDR3 residues: CAWSGQVTDTQYF. CDR3 nucleotides: TGTGCCTGGAGTGGTCAGGTCACAGATACGCAGTATTTT.

The V call is TRBV5-6, the J call TRBJ2-4; 10 positions match TRBD1. CDR3 length equals 16 residues. Unmatched junction bases numbered 2, after V lost 0 bases and J lost 2 bases. Germline V lookup: CDR1 SGHDT, CDR2 YYEEEE. The CDR3 protein is CASSLGDRGSKNIQYF. The CDR3 region has the DNA TGTGCCAGCAGCTTGGGGGACAGGGGCTCCAAAAACATTCAGTACTTC.

This clonotype was seen only a few times. V is TRBV15 and J is TRBJ1-5; D unresolved. The CDR3 totals 15 residues. CDR1 and CDR2 (germline): LNHNV, YYDKDF (reference sequence). V lost 1 base and J lost 0, with 7 bases in between. CDR3 loop: CATSRGDYSNQPQHF. The CDR3, as DNA: TGTGCCACCAGCAGAGGGGATTATAGCAATCAGCCCCAGCATTTT.

This clonotype showed up just a few times. This chain connects TRBV6-2 or TRBV6-3 to TRBJ2-7; 8 bases map to TRBD2. Germline values: CDR1 MNHEY, CDR2 SVGEGT. Trimming cost V 4 bases and J 0 bases; bases outside gene matches: 5. This CDR3 contains 15 residues. This CDR3 reads CASSFLRGDSYEQYF. In DNA form, the CDR3 reads TGTGCCAGCAGTTTCCTGCGGGGGGACTCCTACGAGCAGTACTTC.

Only a few counts were recorded for this clonotype. The V gene is TRBV24-1, the J gene TRBJ2-3; TRBD2 aligns across 8 bases. Germline CDR1 KGHDR, CDR2 SFDVKD. Trimming cost V 2 bases and J 3 bases; bases outside gene matches: 3. CDR3 length: 15 residues. CDR3 region: CATSDSSGGTDTQYF. The CDR3 nucleotides read TGTGCCACCAGTGATTCCAGCGGGGGTACAGATACGCAGTATTTT.

This clonotype occurred a few times. The CDR3 region has the DNA TGTGCCAGCCTCCCCTCAGGCGGGGCTATATACAATGAGCAGTTCTTC. This codes for CASLPSGGAIYNEQFF. The chain employs TRBV12-3 or TRBV12-4 and TRBJ2-1; tentative D call: TRBD2 (6 bases). The CDR3 length is 16 residues. V lost 8 bases and J 4 bases, leaving 21 bases between the germline ends.

The chain is built from TRBV9 and TRBJ2-2; maybe TRBD2 (6 bases). The V and J ends lost 6 bases and 0 bases respectively, with 9 bases between them. This CDR3 is built from 14 residues. Germline V gives CDR1 SGDLS, CDR2 YYNGEE. CDR3 in DNA: TGTGCCAGCACTGCGGGATCGAACACCGGGGAGCTGTTTTTT. This translates into CASTAGSNTGELFF.

The chain links TRBV4-3 to TRBJ2-4; weak D call: TRBD1 (5 bases). The CDR3 sequence is 14 residues long. The ends were cut back, 0 bases at V and 8 bases at J, with 11 bases in the middle. From germline, CDR1 is LGHNA and CDR2 YSLEER. CDR3 in amino acids: CASSQEDEGDIQYF. In DNA form, the CDR3 reads TGCGCCAGCAGCCAAGAAGACGAAGGGGACATTCAGTACTTC.

A few counts support this clonotype. The genes are TRBV5-1 and TRBJ1-1; D unresolved. The V gene lost 4 bases and the J gene lost 1 base, with 14 bases spanning the gap. In germline, CDR1 is SGHRS, CDR2 YFSETQ. The CDR3 runs to 15 residues. CDR3 loop: CASSQLPDPNTEAFF. The CDR3 region has the DNA TGCGCCAGCAGCCAGCTGCCAGACCCGAACACTGAAGCTTTCTTT.

The sample holds a few counts of this clonotype. This chain uses TRBV11-2 with TRBJ2-1; a weak D match, TRBD2 (6 bases). V was clipped by 5 bases and J by 6 bases, with 11 bases between them. The CDR3 is 13 residues long. The V gene's germline CDR1 is SGHAT and CDR2 FQNNGV. CDR3 region: CASSPLASNEQFF. CDR3 nucleotide sequence: TGTGCCAGCAGCCCACTAGCTTCCAATGAGCAGTTCTTC.

V and J are TRBV20-1 and TRBJ2-3, with D perhaps being TRBD1 or TRBD2 (6 bases each). Germline lookup yields CDR1 DFQATT and CDR2 SNEGSKA (reference sequence). CDR3 length: 14 amino acids. Trimming took 2 bases from V and 4 from J, leaving 13 bases between them. The CDR3 coding sequence is TGCAGTGCTAGAAAGGGGGGCAGCTCAGATACGCAGTATTTT. As protein: CSARKGGSSDTQYF.

This clonotype was seen only a few times. The V and J genes are TRBV19 and TRBJ2-6; D is uncertain. This CDR3 has 15 amino acids. Per germline, CDR1 LNHDA and CDR2 SQIVND (reference sequence). Trimming removed 5 bases at V and 2 bases at J, with 10 bases between. This CDR3 is CASSAPGTGANVLTF. The CDR3 region has the DNA TGTGCCAGTAGTGCACCAGGCACTGGGGCCAACGTCCTGACTTTC.

In its sample, this clonotype was seen a few times. V is TRBV7-2 and J is TRBJ1-5; TRBD1 matches 10 bases. Germline loops: CDR1 SGHTA, CDR2 FQGNSA. V shed 2 bases and J 5 bases; nucleotides not matched to a gene: 6. CDR3 length: 16 residues. The CDR3 protein is CASSLSLTGGYQPQHF. The CDR3 nucleotides read TGTGCCAGCAGCTTATCCTTGACAGGGGGCTATCAGCCCCAGCATTTT.

This clonotype was recorded at least ten times. The chain has TRBV12-3 or TRBV12-4 and TRBJ2-4, with TRBD2 as a possible D gene (5 bases). The CDR3 has 14 amino acids. V lost 6 bases and J lost 5, with 14 bases in between. The CDR3 sequence: CASSRLPEENIQYF. The CDR3 DNA reads as TGTGCCAGCAGCCGACTACCGGAGGAAAACATTCAGTACTTC.

The chain couples TRBV10-3 to TRBJ2-4; 7 bases match TRBD1. CDR1 is ENHRY, CDR2 SYGVKD, per germline. The CDR3 length is 18 residues. V trimming: 0 bases; J trimming: 0 bases; junction bases outside the gene matches: 8. The CDR3 nucleotides are TGTGCCATCAGTGAGTCTTCCGGGACAGATATAGCCAAAAACATTCAGTACTTC. Amino acid sequence: CAISESSGTDIAKNIQYF.

This clonotype was recorded a few times. The chain employs TRBV2 and TRBJ2-2; 11 bases agree with TRBD2. V shed 4 bases and J 8 bases; nucleotides not matched to a gene: 6. The germline gives CDR1 SNHLY, CDR2 FYNNEI. This CDR3 contains 15 residues. Here the CDR3 DNA reads TGTGCCAGCAGTGGGGTACTAGCGGGAGTTGGGGAGCTGTTTTTT. This codes for CASSGVLAGVGELFF. The entire variable domain, with the rest obtained from reference TRBV2 and TRBJ2-2, is as follows: EPEVTQTPSHQVTQMGQEVILRCVPISNHLYFYWYRQILGQKVEFLVSFYNNEISEKSEIFDDQFSVERPDGSNFTLKIRSTKLEDSAMYFCASSGVLAGVGELFFGEGSRLTVL.

This clonotype was detected a few times. The rearrangement links TRBV5-1 to TRBJ2-1, with a weak D call TRBD2 (6 bases). This CDR3 is built from 18 residues. Per the germline V gene, CDR1 is SGHRS and CDR2 is YFSETQ. Trimming left V 4 bases short and J 2 bases short, with 22 bases between. The chain's CDR3 is CASSPGLRDGDPYNEQFF. In nucleotides, the CDR3 is TGCGCCAGCAGCCCGGGTTTGCGGGACGGAGACCCCTACAATGAGCAGTTCTTC. Drawing the rest from reference TRBV5-1 and TRBJ2-1, the complete variable domain is KAGVTQTPRYLIKTRGQQVTLSCSPISGHRSVSWYQQTPGQGLQFLFEYFSETQRNKGNFPGRFSGRQFSNSRSEMNVSTLELGDSALYLCASSPGLRDGDPYNEQFFGPGTRLTVL.